One and the same sample provided the 10 T cell receptor beta chains below, sequenced in a study of technical replicates of blood from a few donors. Sequenced by immunoSEQ multiplex PCR; TCRdb stores in-frame clones only, minus some. Of around 70,000 clones listed, roughly 94% are singletons. Sample: T cells isolated from PBMCs. The receptor source for this set is a human donor in good health.

The chain carries TRBV30 and TRBJ2-1; 9 positions agree with TRBD2. In germline, CDR1 is GTSNPN, CDR2 SVGIG (reference sequence). With 3 bases clipped from V and 2 bases from J, the junction kept 2 bases outside the gene matches. CDR3 length: 14 amino acids. The CDR3 sequence: CAWRASGAYNEQFF. Here the CDR3 DNA reads TGTGCCTGGAGGGCTAGCGGGGCCTACAATGAGCAGTTCTTC.

The chain carries TRBV21-1 and TRBJ1-5; TRBD1 is the table's D call and was not checked against the DNA. TRBV21-1 is marked as a pseudogene. CDR3 size: 15 residues. For the CDR3, the DNA is TGTGCCAGCAGCATCGGAGAGGGGGGCAATCAGCCCCAGCATTTT. This codes for CASSIGEGGNQPQHF.

J is TRBJ2-1 and V is TRBV5-4; no firm D call. Germline V gene lookup returns CDR1 SGHNT and CDR2 YYREEE (reference sequence). V was shortened by 0 bases and J by 8 bases, with 18 bases between the two germline ends. This CDR3 has 16 residues. CDR3 sequence (DNA): TGTGCCAGCAGCTTGGGGAGCTCAAGAGAGGTAGATGAGCAGTTCTTC. It codes for CASSLGSSREVDEQFF.

The rearrangement uses TRBV5-1 and TRBJ2-3, with 9 bases matching TRBD2. The V gene end was trimmed by 5 bases and the J gene end by 4 bases; junction bases not matched to a gene: 8. CDR1 and CDR2 from the germline V gene are SGHRS and YFSETQ. The CDR3 length is 15 residues. In DNA, the CDR3 is TGCGCCAGCAGATTTAGCGGGAGTGAAGCAGATACGCAGTATTTT. It encodes CASRFSGSEADTQYF.

The rearrangement uses TRBV5-1 and TRBJ2-7, with D maybe TRBD1 (6 bases). V was cut by 2 bases and J by 4 bases, with 22 bases left in between. Germline lookup yields CDR1 SGHRS and CDR2 YFSETQ. The CDR3 runs 17 residues. The DNA for the CDR3 is TGCGCCAGCAGCTTAAGGGGGACCGACCCGATGTGGTACGAGCAGTACTTC. Encoded protein: CASSLRGTDPMWYEQYF. The variable domain in full, completed from reference TRBV5-1 and TRBJ2-7, reads KAGVTQTPRYLIKTRGQQVTLSCSPISGHRSVSWYQQTPGQGLQFLFEYFSETQRNKGNFPGRFSGRQFSNSRSEMNVSTLELGDSALYLCASSLRGTDPMWYEQYFGPGTRLTVT.

J is TRBJ1-3 and V is TRBV30; a possible D gene is TRBD1 (6 bases). The length of the CDR3 is 19 residues. Looked up from germline, CDR1 is GTSNPN and CDR2 is SVGIG (reference sequence). Between the trimmed V and J ends, which lost 0 bases and 0 bases, there was a span of 21 bases. The CDR3 protein is CAWSVLGEGESRSGNTIYF. The CDR3 DNA is TGTGCCTGGAGTGTACTGGGGGAGGGGGAGAGCCGCTCTGGAAACACCATATATTTT.

The V and J genes are TRBV4-1 and TRBJ2-7, with D possibly TRBD1 on 6 matching bases. Trimming removed 4 bases at V and 6 bases at J, with 22 bases between. Germline V gives CDR1 MGHRA, CDR2 YSYEKL. The CDR3 totals 16 residues. DNA for the CDR3: TGCGCCAGCAGCCTAAGTGGGGGAACAGGGTCGGGCGAGCAGTACTTC. Protein product: CASSLSGGTGSGEQYF.

The rearrangement uses TRBV18 and TRBJ1-1; D gene uncertain. The CDR3 totals 13 residues. From germline, CDR1 is KGHSH and CDR2 LQKENI. V gave up 2 bases and J gave up 5 bases, with 9 bases separating them. This CDR3 is CASSPYQRTEAFF. For the CDR3, the DNA is TGTGCCAGCTCACCATATCAGAGGACTGAAGCTTTCTTT.

The chain uses TRBV6-5 and TRBJ2-2; D is ambiguous. Germline V gene lookup returns CDR1 MNHEY and CDR2 SVGAGI. The CDR3 consists of 13 residues. V dropped 0 bases and J dropped 7 bases, with 6 bases sitting between them. The DNA for the CDR3 is TGTGCCAGCAGTTACTCGACTCTCGGGGAGCTGTTTTTT. Translated, it gives CASSYSTLGELFF.

This chain connects TRBV29-1 to TRBJ2-7, with TRBD2 matching over 10 bases. The germline V gene has CDR1 SQVTM and CDR2 ANQGSEA. CDR3 length: 15 residues. V lost 3 bases and J lost 3; bases outside the gene matches: 8. CDR3: CSVEDLAGVSYEQYF. The CDR3, as DNA: TGCAGCGTTGAGGACCTAGCGGGAGTAAGCTACGAGCAGTACTTC.